This T cell receptor beta chain stems from a study of blood T cell repertoires in COVID-19 (dated by TCRdb to about 2020). In the study overall: Samples from collaborators originated in the United States, Italy and Spain and spanned both the acute and convalescent phases of COVID-19. The prospective study material was composed of cDNA or gDNA derived from T cells, B-cell-depleted T cells, or PBMCs. Subjects who had been exposed to COVID-19, were actively infected with it, or had recovered from it provided the deeply sampled blood TCRbeta repertoires that made up the dataset. A freely available public database, intended as a resource for researchers studying the immune response to SARS-CoV-2, is where the repertoires were released. Samples came from the ongoing ImmuneRACE study (first 160 participants) plus 1,254 subjects from 6 global collaborators. Sample metadata almost always included a de-identified subject ID, COVID-19 status, age in years and sex. Where available, HLA class I and class II types were obtained from metadata supplied by the sample provider rather than from assay-based typing. Overall study outcomes, separate from this receptor: The quantity of clinical and demographic metadata differed by source and by participant and was supplied without curation.

Participants in the prospective study were enrolled through a virtual design, were aged about 18 to 89 years, and lived in 24 United States geographic areas. In the prospective study, participants were assigned to cohorts based on the clinical history participants reported in a screening survey and a study questionnaire. Recovered participants in ImmuneRACE Cohort 3 were defined as having two consecutive negative NP/OP PCR tests, clearance from a healthcare professional, or resolution of symptoms. In the prospective study, mobile phlebotomists collected whole blood, serum and a nasopharyngeal or oropharyngeal swab from each participant. Participants in the prospective study had the option to provide additional blood draws and questionnaires over a roughly 2-month period. Blood samples from the prospective study were shipped frozen or at room temperature prior to DNA extraction. The CDR3 holds 16 amino acids from the cysteine to the phenylalanine. The only DNA kept is the CDR3, 48 bases in frame from the first base. For CDR1 and CDR2, the germline V gene lists LGHNA and YSLEER. The germline V and J ends show losses of 0 bases and 3 bases respectively, and no gene match explains 4 bases of the junction.

TCRbeta CDR3 regions were amplified from genomic DNA by means of the immunoSEQ Assay, a bias-controlled multiplex PCR. On the study's bioinformatics: The number of nucleated cells in each sample was estimated from the amplification of reference gene primers within the assay. Sequence reads were collapsed and filtered to measure the absolute abundance of every unique TCRbeta CDR3 rearrangement. For each sample, productive Simpson clonality was calculated by taking the square root of Simpson's diversity index across productive rearrangements. TCRdb retrieved this table from immuneACCESS and kept in-frame rearrangements only. Not all clones are present; in checked studies, unresolved V genes account for under half, and no reason is known for the remainder. V and J calls and clone size are those listed in that table; D and trimming were worked out from the DNA. This sample is represented by approximately 300,000 clones; nearly 90% of them were singletons. The ten largest clones capture approximately 5.2% of the sample.

As to this clone: Its antigen remains undetermined. Base-call qualities are not available, and no considerably larger clone is one nucleotide away.

Sequencing used PBMCs or T cells enriched from blood (not recorded which). The chain is encoded by TRBV4-3 joined to TRBJ2-1, with TRBD1 identical over 8 junction bases. The receptor was isolated from a young woman who had recovered from COVID-19. The encoded CDR3 is CASSQDTDRVYNEQFF. The nucleotide sequence is TGCGCCAGCAGCCAAGACACGGACAGGGTCTACAATGAGCAGTTCTTC.